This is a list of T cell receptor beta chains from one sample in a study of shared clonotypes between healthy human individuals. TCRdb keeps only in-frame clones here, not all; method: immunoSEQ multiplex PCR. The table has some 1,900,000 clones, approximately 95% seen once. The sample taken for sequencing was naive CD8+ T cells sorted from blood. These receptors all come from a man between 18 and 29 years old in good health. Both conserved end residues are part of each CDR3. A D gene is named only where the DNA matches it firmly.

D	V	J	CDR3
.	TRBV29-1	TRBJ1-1	CSVSSGAMNTEAFF
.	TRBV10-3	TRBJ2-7	CAISETTTTYEQYF
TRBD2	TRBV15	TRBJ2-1	CATSREGLAGVGEQFF
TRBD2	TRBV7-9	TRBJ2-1	CASSQRLADYNEQFF
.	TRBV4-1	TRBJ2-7	CASSQDHPGTSYEQYF
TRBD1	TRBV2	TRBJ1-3	CASPAGQGESGNTIYF
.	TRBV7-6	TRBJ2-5	CASSLGSTQETQYF
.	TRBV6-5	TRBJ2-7	CASSYRGLPYEQYF
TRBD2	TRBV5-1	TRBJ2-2	CASSFRLAGGPVGELFF
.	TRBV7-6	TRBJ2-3	CASSLRTASTDTQYF
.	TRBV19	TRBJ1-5	CASSISKGGQPQHF
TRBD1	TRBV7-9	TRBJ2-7	CASSWGTGYEQYF
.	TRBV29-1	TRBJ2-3	CSVEGTESGSTDTQYF
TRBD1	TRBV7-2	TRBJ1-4	CASSRPQGAHEKLFF
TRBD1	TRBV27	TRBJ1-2	CASSEGTGGFYGYTF
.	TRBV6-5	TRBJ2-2	CASRAVTGELFF
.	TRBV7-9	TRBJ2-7	CASSMTVTYEQYF
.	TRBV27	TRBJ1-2	CASSYKTGYGYTF
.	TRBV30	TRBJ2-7	CAWSVASSFYEQYF
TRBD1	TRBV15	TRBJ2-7	CATSRKTGGRNEQYF
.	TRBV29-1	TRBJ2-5	CSVVQVTEETQYF
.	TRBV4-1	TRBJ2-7	CASSQEGSAYEQYF
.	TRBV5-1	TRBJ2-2	CASSLEGTLSTGELFF
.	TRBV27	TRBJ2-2	CASSPLSGVTGELFF
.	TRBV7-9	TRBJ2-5	CASSLTVIETQYF
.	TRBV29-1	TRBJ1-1	CSVDGMNTEAFF
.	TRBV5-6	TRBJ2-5	CASSFLGETQYF
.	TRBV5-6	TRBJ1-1	CASSLERSRDTEAFF
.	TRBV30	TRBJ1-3	CAWSVSALGNTIYF
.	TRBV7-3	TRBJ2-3	CASSLNTGRGTDTQYF
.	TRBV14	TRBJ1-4	CASSPRPGGVEKLFF
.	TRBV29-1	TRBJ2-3	CSSLWMPDTQYF
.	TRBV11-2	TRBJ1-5	CASSLASGDSNQPQHF
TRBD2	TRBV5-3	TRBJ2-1	CARSYFTSGTYNEQFF
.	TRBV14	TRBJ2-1	CASSQEGHEQFF
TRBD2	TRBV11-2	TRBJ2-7	CASGWASGSYEQYF
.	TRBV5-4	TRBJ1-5	CASSSPGAVDGNQPQHF
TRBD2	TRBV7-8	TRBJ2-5	CASSFDYYAGGPQETQYF
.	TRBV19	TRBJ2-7	CATQGSSVNYEQYF
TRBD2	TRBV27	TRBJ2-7	CASSFAAGRPYEQYF
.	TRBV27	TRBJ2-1	CASSLSGLYNEQFF
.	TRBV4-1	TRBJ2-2	CASSQAGVNTGELFF
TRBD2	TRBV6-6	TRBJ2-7	CASSYPPGGAYEQYF
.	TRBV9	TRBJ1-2	CASSAEGTIYGYTF
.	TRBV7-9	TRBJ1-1	CASSLVSGNTEAFF
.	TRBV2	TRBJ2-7	CASSLPESGPTYEQYF
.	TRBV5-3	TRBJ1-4	CARSLFSRATNEKLFF